The source of this T cell receptor beta chain is a study of preoperative IRX-2 immunotherapy in early breast cancer. The protocol was immunoSEQ multiplex PCR, while the TCRdb copy is restricted to in-frame clones and leaves out a portion. The sample holds around 13,000 clones; roughly 93% are singletons and the top ten take roughly 28%. Trimming took 4 bases from V and 10 from J, leaving 9 bases between them. The germline V gene has CDR1 LNHDA and CDR2 SQIVND (reference sequence). The CDR3 totals 11 residues. Documented treatment: preoperative locoregional IRX-2 cytokine immunotherapy. Preoperative locoregional IRX-2 cytokine immunotherapy was tested in the phase Ib source study.

The source of this sequence is a human donor with breast cancer. Sampling was done from a patient treated with IRX-2 immunotherapy. The chain couples TRBV19 to TRBJ2-3; no definite D call. The CDR3 sequence: CASSTPLAQYF. DNA for the CDR3: TGTGCCAGTAGTACCCCTCTTGCGCAGTATTTT.